The rows below give T cell receptor beta chains drawn from one sample of a study of OX40 agonist ivuxolimab in advanced cancers. Clones were read by immunoSEQ multiplex PCR, and TCRdb kept only the in-frame ones, dropping some. The repertoire holds 69,000 or so clones, with 85% as singletons. The input for sequencing was CD4+ or CD8+ T cells sorted from blood, taken in a trial of the OX40 agonist ivuxolimab. All receptors derive from an adult with an advanced solid tumor such as melanoma, head and neck, liver or kidney cancer. The CDR3 runs from the conserved cysteine through the conserved F or W. A D gene is named only where the DNA matches it firmly. The size of a clone is reported for some rows only, either as once, few or many, or as a class for expanded clones.

v_gene: TRBV12-5; d_gene: -; j_gene: TRBJ2-5; abundance: -; CDR3aa: CASGFVGREETQYF; CDR3nt: TGTGCTAGTGGTTTTGTAGGCAGGGAAGAGACCCAGTACTTC
v_gene: TRBV5-1; d_gene: -; j_gene: TRBJ2-7; abundance: once; CDR3aa: CASSLQGYEQYF; CDR3nt: TGCGCCAGCAGCTTACAGGGTTACGAGCAGTACTTC
v_gene: TRBV2; d_gene: -; j_gene: TRBJ2-7; abundance: few; CDR3aa: CASSEGYEQYF; CDR3nt: TGTGCCAGCAGTGAGGGGTACGAGCAGTACTTC
v_gene: TRBV2; d_gene: -; j_gene: TRBJ2-5; abundance: -; CDR3aa: CASSEHEFETQYF; CDR3nt: TGTGCCAGCAGTGAGCACGAATTTGAGACCCAGTACTTC
v_gene: TRBV10-3; d_gene: -; j_gene: TRBJ1-1; abundance: -; CDR3aa: CAISDWGENTEAFF; CDR3nt: TGTGCCATCAGTGATTGGGGGGAGAACACTGAAGCTTTCTTT
v_gene: TRBV11-3; d_gene: TRBD2; j_gene: TRBJ2-3; abundance: -; CDR3aa: CASSFWTSGSSWADTQYF; CDR3nt: TGTGCCAGCAGCTTTTGGACTAGCGGGAGTTCTTGGGCAGATACGCAGTATTTT
v_gene: TRBV10-2; d_gene: -; j_gene: TRBJ2-7; abundance: once; CDR3aa: CASINGHEQYF; CDR3nt: TGCGCCAGCATCAACGGACACGAGCAGTACTTC
v_gene: TRBV6-5; d_gene: TRBD1; j_gene: TRBJ1-2; abundance: -; CDR3aa: CASSQTGGYGYTF; CDR3nt: TGTGCCAGCAGTCAAACAGGGGGCTATGGCTACACCTTC
v_gene: TRBV5-1; d_gene: TRBD1; j_gene: TRBJ2-5; abundance: -; CDR3aa: CASSLGDRGSTQYF; CDR3nt: TGCGCCAGCAGCTTGGGGGACAGGGGGTCGACCCAGTACTTC
v_gene: TRBV5-8; d_gene: TRBD2; j_gene: TRBJ2-1; abundance: -; CDR3aa: CASSAGTSGNNEQFF; CDR3nt: TGTGCCAGCAGCGCCGGGACTAGCGGGAACAATGAGCAGTTCTTC
v_gene: TRBV9; d_gene: -; j_gene: TRBJ2-7; abundance: -; CDR3aa: CASSASSGGTYEQYF; CDR3nt: TGTGCCAGCAGCGCCTCTTCCGGGGGAACCTACGAGCAGTACTTC
v_gene: TRBV21-1; d_gene: -; j_gene: TRBJ1-1; abundance: -; CDR3aa: CASSSEGRSTEAFF; CDR3nt: TGTGCCAGCAGTTCAGAGGGGAGAAGCACTGAAGCTTTCTTT
v_gene: TRBV7-9; d_gene: TRBD1; j_gene: TRBJ1-4; abundance: -; CDR3aa: CASSFPRDRGPSNEKLFF; CDR3nt: TGTGCCAGCAGTTTCCCCCGGGACAGGGGGCCATCTAATGAAAAACTGTTTTTT
v_gene: TRBV27; d_gene: -; j_gene: TRBJ1-2; abundance: once; CDR3aa: CASSSRVGYGYTF; CDR3nt: TGTGCCAGCAGTTCAAGGGTAGGGTATGGCTACACCTTC
v_gene: TRBV2; d_gene: TRBD1; j_gene: TRBJ2-7; abundance: -; CDR3aa: CASSRQGPEQYF; CDR3nt: TGTGCCAGCAGCAGACAGGGCCCCGAGCAGTACTTC
v_gene: TRBV7-2; d_gene: -; j_gene: TRBJ1-2; abundance: -; CDR3aa: CASSLDPTGWAYGYTF; CDR3nt: TGTGCCAGCAGCTTAGATCCCACAGGGTGGGCCTATGGCTACACCTTC
v_gene: TRBV6-5; d_gene: -; j_gene: TRBJ2-1; abundance: -; CDR3aa: CASRPPLNNEQFF; CDR3nt: TGTGCCAGCAGGCCTCCTCTCAACAATGAGCAGTTCTTC
v_gene: TRBV5-1; d_gene: -; j_gene: TRBJ2-1; abundance: once; CDR3aa: CASSYGGTQNEQFF; CDR3nt: TGCGCCAGCAGCTACGGGGGCACCCAGAATGAGCAGTTCTTC
v_gene: TRBV15; d_gene: -; j_gene: TRBJ1-1; abundance: -; CDR3aa: CATSRDGSPRGDNTEAFF; CDR3nt: TGTGCCACCAGCAGAGATGGGTCCCCGAGGGGAGATAACACTGAAGCTTTCTTT
v_gene: TRBV6-6; d_gene: -; j_gene: TRBJ1-5; abundance: -; CDR3aa: CASSYRGRSNQPQHF; CDR3nt: TGTGCCAGCAGTTACAGGGGAAGGAGCAATCAGCCCCAGCATTTT
v_gene: TRBV5-5; d_gene: -; j_gene: TRBJ2-2; abundance: -; CDR3aa: CASSIDRSTGELFF; CDR3nt: TGTGCCAGCAGCATCGACAGAAGCACCGGGGAGCTGTTTTTT
v_gene: TRBV4-3; d_gene: -; j_gene: TRBJ2-7; abundance: -; CDR3aa: CASSQENRAYEQYF; CDR3nt: TGCGCCAGCAGCCAAGAAAATAGGGCCTACGAGCAGTACTTC
v_gene: TRBV10-3; d_gene: TRBD2; j_gene: TRBJ2-1; abundance: -; CDR3aa: CATRTSGDNEQFF; CDR3nt: TGTGCCACTCGGACTAGCGGGGACAATGAGCAGTTCTTC
v_gene: TRBV7-3; d_gene: -; j_gene: TRBJ1-1; abundance: -; CDR3aa: CASSFAMNTEAFF; CDR3nt: TGTGCCAGCAGCTTCGCAATGAACACTGAAGCTTTCTTT
v_gene: TRBV4-1; d_gene: -; j_gene: TRBJ2-1; abundance: few; CDR3aa: CASSQGLNAYNEQFF; CDR3nt: TGTGCCAGCAGCCAAGGACTTAATGCCTACAATGAGCAGTTCTTC
v_gene: TRBV5-4; d_gene: TRBD2; j_gene: TRBJ2-3; abundance: -; CDR3aa: CASTSDGTSGGGGDTQYF; CDR3nt: TGTGCCAGCACCTCCGACGGGACTAGCGGGGGGGGTGGAGATACGCAGTATTTT
v_gene: TRBV4-3; d_gene: -; j_gene: TRBJ2-2; abundance: -; CDR3aa: CASSHQWGMGNTGELFF; CDR3nt: TGCGCCAGCAGCCACCAATGGGGGATGGGGAACACCGGGGAGCTGTTTTTT
v_gene: TRBV6-5; d_gene: TRBD1; j_gene: TRBJ1-1; abundance: -; CDR3aa: CASSRGQGNTEAFF; CDR3nt: TGTGCCAGCAGCCGCGGACAGGGAAACACTGAAGCTTTCTTT
v_gene: TRBV27; d_gene: -; j_gene: TRBJ1-2; abundance: -; CDR3aa: CASRPTRWDGYTF; CDR3nt: TGTGCCAGCAGACCTACCCGATGGGATGGCTACACCTTC
v_gene: TRBV5-4; d_gene: -; j_gene: TRBJ1-3; abundance: -; CDR3aa: CASSDAHLENTIYF; CDR3nt: TGTGCCAGCAGCGACGCACACCTTGAAAACACCATATATTTT
v_gene: TRBV6-5; d_gene: TRBD1; j_gene: TRBJ2-3; abundance: -; CDR3aa: CASSWGQGSRTDTQYF; CDR3nt: TGTGCCAGCAGTTGGGGACAGGGTAGCAGGACAGATACGCAGTATTTT
v_gene: TRBV18; d_gene: -; j_gene: TRBJ1-2; abundance: -; CDR3aa: CASSPPGRDGYTF; CDR3nt: TGTGCCAGCTCACCACCGGGACGCGATGGCTACACCTTC
v_gene: TRBV7-6; d_gene: -; j_gene: TRBJ1-2; abundance: -; CDR3aa: CASSLGRLGGYTF; CDR3nt: TGTGCCAGCAGCTTAGGCAGGCTCGGTGGCTACACCTTC
v_gene: TRBV2; d_gene: TRBD2; j_gene: TRBJ2-7; abundance: -; CDR3aa: CATKPRLAGGTEQYF; CDR3nt: TGTGCCACCAAACCCCGACTAGCGGGAGGAACCGAGCAGTACTTC
v_gene: TRBV2; d_gene: TRBD1; j_gene: TRBJ2-5; abundance: -; CDR3aa: CASKTGQSQETQYF; CDR3nt: TGTGCCAGCAAGACGGGACAGTCCCAAGAGACCCAGTACTTC